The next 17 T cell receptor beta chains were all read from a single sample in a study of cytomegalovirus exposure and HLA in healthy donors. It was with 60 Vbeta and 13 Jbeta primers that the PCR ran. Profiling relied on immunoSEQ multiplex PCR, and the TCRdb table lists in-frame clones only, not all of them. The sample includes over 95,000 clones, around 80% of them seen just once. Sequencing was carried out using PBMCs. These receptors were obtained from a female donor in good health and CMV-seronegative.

The CDR3 protein is CASSLVAGNTEAFF. Here the CDR3 DNA reads TGCGCCAGCAGCTTGGTGGCAGGGAACACTGAAGCTTTCTTT. This sequence joins TRBV5-1 and TRBJ1-1, with D unresolved. The V gene's germline CDR1 is SGHRS and CDR2 YFSETQ. Trimming left V 0 bases short and J 1 base short, with 7 bases between. This CDR3 spans 14 amino acids.

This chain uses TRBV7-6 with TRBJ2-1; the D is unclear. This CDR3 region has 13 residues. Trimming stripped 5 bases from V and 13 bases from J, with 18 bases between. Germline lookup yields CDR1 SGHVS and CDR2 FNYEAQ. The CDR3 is CASSPPWALIQFF. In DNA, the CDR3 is TGTGCCAGCAGCCCCCCCTGGGCGCTTATTCAGTTCTTC. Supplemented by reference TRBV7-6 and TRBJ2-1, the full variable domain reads GAGVSQSPRYKVTKRGQDVALRCDPISGHVSLYWYRQALGQGPEFLTYFNYEAQQDKSGLPNDRFSAERPEGSISTLTIQRTEQRDSAMYRCASSPPWALIQFFGPGTRLTVL.

CDR3 sequence: CASSGLVEQFF. CDR3 nucleotide sequence: TGTGCCAGCAGCGGACTAGTCGAGCAGTTCTTC. The rearrangement joins TRBV2 to TRBJ2-1, with 7 bases identical to TRBD2. Losses at the gene ends were 6 bases for V and 10 bases for J; bases not matched to a gene: 3. The CDR3 is 11 residues long. CDR1 and CDR2 from the germline V gene are SNHLY and FYNNEI.

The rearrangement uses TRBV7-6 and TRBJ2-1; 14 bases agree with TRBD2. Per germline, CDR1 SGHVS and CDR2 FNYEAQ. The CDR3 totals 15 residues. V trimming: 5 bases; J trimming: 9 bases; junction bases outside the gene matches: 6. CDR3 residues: CASSGTSGGAGEQFF. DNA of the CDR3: TGTGCCAGCAGCGGGACTAGCGGGGGAGCGGGTGAGCAGTTCTTC.

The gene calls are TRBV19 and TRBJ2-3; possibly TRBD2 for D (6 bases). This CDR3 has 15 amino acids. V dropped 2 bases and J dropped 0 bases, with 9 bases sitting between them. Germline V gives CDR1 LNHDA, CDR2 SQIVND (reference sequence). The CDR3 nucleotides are TGTGCCAGTAGTATATCTGGGACTAGCACAGATACGCAGTATTTT. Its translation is CASSISGTSTDTQYF.

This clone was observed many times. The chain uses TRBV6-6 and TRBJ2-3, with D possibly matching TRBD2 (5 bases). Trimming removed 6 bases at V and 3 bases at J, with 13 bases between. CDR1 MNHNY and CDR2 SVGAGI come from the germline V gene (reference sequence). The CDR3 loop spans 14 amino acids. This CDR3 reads CASRPDGETDTQYF. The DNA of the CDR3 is TGTGCCAGCAGACCGGACGGGGAGACAGATACGCAGTATTTT.

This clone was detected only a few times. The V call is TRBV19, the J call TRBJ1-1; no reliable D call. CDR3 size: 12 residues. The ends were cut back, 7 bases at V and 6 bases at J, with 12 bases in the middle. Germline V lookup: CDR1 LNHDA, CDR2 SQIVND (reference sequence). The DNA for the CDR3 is TGTGCCAGTACACGAGGGAGGTCTGAAGCTTTCTTT. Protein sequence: CASTRGRSEAFF.

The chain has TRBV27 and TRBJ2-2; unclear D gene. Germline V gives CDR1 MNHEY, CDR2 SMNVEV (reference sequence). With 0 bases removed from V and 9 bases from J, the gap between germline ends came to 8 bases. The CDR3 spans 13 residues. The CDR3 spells CASSLSSQRELFF. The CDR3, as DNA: TGTGCCAGCAGTTTATCTTCGCAGAGGGAGCTGTTTTTT.

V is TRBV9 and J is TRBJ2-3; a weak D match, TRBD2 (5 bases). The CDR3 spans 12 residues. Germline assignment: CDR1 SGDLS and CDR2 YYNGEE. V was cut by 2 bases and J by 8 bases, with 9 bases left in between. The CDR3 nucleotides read TGTGCCAGCAGCGTTGCCGAGGGTACGCAGTATTTT. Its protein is CASSVAEGTQYF.

The CDR3 here is CASSLAGVNHNEQFF. The CDR3 DNA is TGTGCCAGCAGTCTAGCGGGGGTAAACCACAATGAGCAGTTCTTC. The chain recombines TRBV6-6 with TRBJ2-1, with TRBD2 matching 10 bases. The J segment lost 5 bases and the V segment lost 5 bases, leaving 6 bases of the junction unmatched. CDR3 length equals 15 residues. The germline CDR1 and CDR2 sequences are MNHNY and SVGAGI (reference sequence).

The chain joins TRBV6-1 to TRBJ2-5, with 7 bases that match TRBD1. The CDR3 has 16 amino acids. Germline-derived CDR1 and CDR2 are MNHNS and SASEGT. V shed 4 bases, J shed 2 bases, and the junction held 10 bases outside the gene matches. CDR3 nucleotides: TGTGCCAGCAGTGTACCAAGGGGGCGGACACAAGAGACCCAGTACTTC. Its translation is CASSVPRGRTQETQYF.

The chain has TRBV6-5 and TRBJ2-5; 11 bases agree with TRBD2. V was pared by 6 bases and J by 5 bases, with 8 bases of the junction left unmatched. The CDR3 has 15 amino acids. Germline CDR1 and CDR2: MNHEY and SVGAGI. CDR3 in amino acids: CASSPGTSGGETQYF. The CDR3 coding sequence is TGTGCCAGCAGCCCCGGGACTAGCGGTGGGGAGACCCAGTACTTC.

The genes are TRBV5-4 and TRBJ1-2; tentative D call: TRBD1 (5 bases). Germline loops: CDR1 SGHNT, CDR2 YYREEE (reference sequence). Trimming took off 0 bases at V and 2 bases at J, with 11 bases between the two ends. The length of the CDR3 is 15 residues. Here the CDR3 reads CASSLDRRVNYGYTF. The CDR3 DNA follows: TGTGCCAGCAGCTTGGACAGGAGAGTAAACTATGGCTACACCTTC.

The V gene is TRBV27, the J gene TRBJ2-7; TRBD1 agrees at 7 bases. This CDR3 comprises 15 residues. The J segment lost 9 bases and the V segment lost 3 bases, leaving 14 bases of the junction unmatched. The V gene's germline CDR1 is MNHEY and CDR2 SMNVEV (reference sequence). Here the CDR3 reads CASSLKTGTREAQYF. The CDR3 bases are TGTGCCAGCAGTTTGAAGACAGGGACCCGAGAGGCGCAGTACTTC.

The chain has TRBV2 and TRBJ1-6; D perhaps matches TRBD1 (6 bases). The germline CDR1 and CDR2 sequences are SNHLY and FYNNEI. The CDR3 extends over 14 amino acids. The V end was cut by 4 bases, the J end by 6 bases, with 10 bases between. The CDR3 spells CASSVDRSNSPLHF. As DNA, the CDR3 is TGTGCCAGCAGTGTGGACAGATCTAATTCACCCCTCCACTTT.

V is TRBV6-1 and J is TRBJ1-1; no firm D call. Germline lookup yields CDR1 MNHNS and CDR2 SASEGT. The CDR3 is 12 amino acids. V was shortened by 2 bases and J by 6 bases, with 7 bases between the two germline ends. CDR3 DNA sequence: TGTGCCAGCAGTGAACCTCGTCCTGAAGCTTTCTTT. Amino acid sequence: CASSEPRPEAFF.

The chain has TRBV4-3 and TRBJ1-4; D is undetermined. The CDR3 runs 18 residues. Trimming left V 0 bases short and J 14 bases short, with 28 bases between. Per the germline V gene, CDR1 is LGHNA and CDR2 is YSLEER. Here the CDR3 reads CASSQDNLASSDWVRLFF. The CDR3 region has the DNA TGCGCCAGCAGCCAAGATAACTTGGCCAGCTCGGACTGGGTGCGTCTGTTTTTT.